A single sample gave rise to the 7 T cell receptor beta chains below, sequenced in a study of regulatory T cells in long-lasting Graves disease. Time point given: newly diagnosed GD, antithyroid drugs for less than 3 months. The TCR library was made from RNA extracted from PBMCs. iRepertoire HTBI primers and Arm-PCR of CDR3 regions built TCR beta libraries. TCRdb analysed the multiplex PCR reads with MiXCR anew, one entry per CDR3 protein. The data hold about 470,000 distinct CDR3 sequences, with just under 15% observed a single time. These data are also associated with another study on T cells in Graves' hyperthyroidism and ophthalmopathy.

The sample consisted of peripheral blood mononuclear cells (PBMCs), taken at new diagnosis, from a patient treated with antithyroid drugs. All receptors derive from a woman younger than 45 with Graves disease.

In this sample, this clonotype turned up a few times. This rearrangement joins TRBV9 to TRBJ2-5, with TRBD2 matching over 7 bases. V was clipped by 4 bases and J by 6 bases; unmatched bases: 9. The germline V gene has CDR1 SGDLS and CDR2 YYNGEE. The CDR3 extends over 14 amino acids. The DNA for the CDR3 is TGTGCCAGCAGCCCCCCGACTAGCCTGCAGACCCAGTACTTC. This gives the protein CASSPPTSLQTQYF.

This clonotype was seen at least ten times. J is TRBJ2-3 and V is TRBV2; D is unclear. V was shortened by 7 bases and J by 5 bases, with 7 bases between the two germline ends. The germline V gene encodes CDR1 SNHLY and CDR2 FYNNEI. The CDR3 is 11 amino acids. CDR3 loop: CASNALDTQYF. Here the CDR3 DNA reads TGTGCCAGCAATGCTTTAGATACGCAGTATTTT.

As to this clonotype: This clone may be a read error of a much larger clone one base away. This chain joins TRBV13 and TRBJ2-3; D is ambiguous. The better agreement between TRBJ2-7 and the DNA end casts doubt on the J call. This CDR3 has 14 residues. Germline values: CDR1 PRHDT, CDR2 FYEKMQ (reference sequence). CDR3: CASSSPSPRDEQYF. The DNA of the CDR3 is TGTGCCAGCAGCTCCCCCTCCCCAAGGGATGAGCAGTACTTC.

This clonotype was counted at least ten times. This chain joins TRBV7-9 and TRBJ1-1; D is uncertain. V was trimmed by 5 bases and J by 2 bases, leaving 9 bases between them. CDR1 and CDR2 (germline): SEHNR, FQNEAQ (reference sequence). This CDR3 region has 13 residues. The CDR3 loop reads CASSDGVNTEAFF. CDR3 sequence (DNA): TGTGCCAGCAGCGACGGGGTCAACACTGAAGCTTTCTTT.

This clonotype turned up a few times. The V and J genes are TRBV6-1 and TRBJ2-7; possible D gene TRBD2, 6 bases. This CDR3 contains 13 residues. The ends were cut back, 6 bases at V and 1 base at J, with 10 bases in the middle. Germline loops: CDR1 MNHNS, CDR2 SASEGT. CDR3 protein: CASSKEGSYEQYF. The CDR3 nucleotides are TGTGCCAGCAGCAAGGAGGGGTCCTACGAGCAGTACTTC.

This clonotype has a count of ten or more. This chain links TRBV2 with TRBJ2-3, with D hard to call. Germline V gives CDR1 SNHLY, CDR2 FYNNEI. V lost 1 base to trimming and J lost 7 bases, with 6 bases between them. The CDR3 has 12 residues. The CDR3 is CASSEGVNTQYF. As DNA, the CDR3 is TGTGCCAGCAGTGAAGGAGTAAATACGCAGTATTTT.

There are many counts of this clonotype. This chain uses TRBV5-1 with TRBJ2-3, with 9 bases aligning to TRBD1. Per the germline V gene, CDR1 is SGHRS and CDR2 is YFSETQ. Trimming at V came to 7 bases and at J to 3 bases, leaving 6 bases not matched to a gene. There are 14 residues in the CDR3. The DNA of the CDR3 is TGCGCCAGCCGACCCGGGACAGGGACAGATACGCAGTATTTT. Translation: CASRPGTGTDTQYF.